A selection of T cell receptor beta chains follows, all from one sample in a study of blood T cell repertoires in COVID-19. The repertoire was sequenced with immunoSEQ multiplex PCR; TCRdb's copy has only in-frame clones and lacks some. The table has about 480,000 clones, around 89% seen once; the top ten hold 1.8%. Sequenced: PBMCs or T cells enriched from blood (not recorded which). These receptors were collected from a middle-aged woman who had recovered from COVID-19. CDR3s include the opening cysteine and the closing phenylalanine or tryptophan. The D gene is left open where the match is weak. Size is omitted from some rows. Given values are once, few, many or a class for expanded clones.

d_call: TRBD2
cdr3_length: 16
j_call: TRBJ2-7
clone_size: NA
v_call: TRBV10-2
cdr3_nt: TGCGCCAGCAGACCTCCGACTAGCGGAAGCTCCTACGAGCAGTACTTC
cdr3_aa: CASRPPTSGSSYEQYF

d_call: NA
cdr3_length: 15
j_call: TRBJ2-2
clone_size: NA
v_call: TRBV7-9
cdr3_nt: TGTGCCAGCAGCCTCGGACCCCCGGGGGCCGGGGAGCTGTTTTTT
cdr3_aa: CASSLGPPGAGELFF

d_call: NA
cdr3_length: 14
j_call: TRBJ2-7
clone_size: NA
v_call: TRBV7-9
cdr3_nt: TGTGCCAGCAGCTTGGGGACAAAAACCTACGAGCAGTACTTC
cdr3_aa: CASSLGTKTYEQYF

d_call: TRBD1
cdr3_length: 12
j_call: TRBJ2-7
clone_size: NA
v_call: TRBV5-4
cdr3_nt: TGTGCCACCCGCACAGGGGGCGGGGAGCAGTACTTC
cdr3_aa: CATRTGGGEQYF

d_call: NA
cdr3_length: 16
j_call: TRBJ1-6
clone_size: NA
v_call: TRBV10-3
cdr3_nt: TGTGCCATCAGTGAGGAGGGTTCGTCTTCTGGGTCACCCCTCCACTTT
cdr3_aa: CAISEEGSSSGSPLHF

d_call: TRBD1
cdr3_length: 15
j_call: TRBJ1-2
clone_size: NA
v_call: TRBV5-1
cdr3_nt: TGCGCCAGCAGCTTGGGGACAGGGGCTAACTATGGCTACACCTTC
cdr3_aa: CASSLGTGANYGYTF

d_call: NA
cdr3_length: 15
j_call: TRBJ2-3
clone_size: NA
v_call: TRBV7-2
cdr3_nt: TGTGCCAGCAGCCCGAGCGGGTCGAGCACAGATACGCAGTATTTT
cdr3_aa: CASSPSGSSTDTQYF

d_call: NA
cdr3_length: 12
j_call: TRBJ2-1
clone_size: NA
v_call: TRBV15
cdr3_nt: TGTGCCACCGAAACAGGGTACAATGAGCAGTTCTTC
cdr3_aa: CATETGYNEQFF

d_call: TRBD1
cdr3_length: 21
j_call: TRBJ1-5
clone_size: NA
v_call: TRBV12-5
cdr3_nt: TGTGCTAGTGGTTTGGTATTGGGCAGGGGGCCGTTAAGATCTAGCAATCAGCCCCAGCATTTT
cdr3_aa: CASGLVLGRGPLRSSNQPQHF

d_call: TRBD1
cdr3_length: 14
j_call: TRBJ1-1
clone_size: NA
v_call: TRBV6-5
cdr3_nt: TGTGCCAGCAACCGGGACAGGCTGAACACTGAAGCTTTCTTT
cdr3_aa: CASNRDRLNTEAFF

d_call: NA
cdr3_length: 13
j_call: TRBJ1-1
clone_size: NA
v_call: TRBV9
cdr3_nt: TGTGCCAGCAGCGCCGGGGGTGGTCCACCCGTTGCTTTT
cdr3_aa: CASSAGGGPPVAF

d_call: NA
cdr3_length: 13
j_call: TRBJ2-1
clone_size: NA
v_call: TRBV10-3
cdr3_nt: TGTGCCATCAGTGAGAGAGGCGGGGATGAGCAGTTCTTC
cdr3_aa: CAISERGGDEQFF

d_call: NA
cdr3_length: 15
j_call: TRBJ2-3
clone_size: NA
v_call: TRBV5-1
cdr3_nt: TGCGCCAGCAGCTCTAGGGGATCGTACGGAGATACGCAGTATTTT
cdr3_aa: CASSSRGSYGDTQYF

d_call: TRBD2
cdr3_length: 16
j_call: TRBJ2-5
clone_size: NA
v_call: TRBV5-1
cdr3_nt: TGCGCCAGCAGCTGGACTAGCGGGAGAAGTGTTGAGACCCAGTACTTC
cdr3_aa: CASSWTSGRSVETQYF

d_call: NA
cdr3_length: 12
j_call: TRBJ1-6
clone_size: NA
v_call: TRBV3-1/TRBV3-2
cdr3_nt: TGTGCCAGCAGCAACAGTAATTCACCCCTCCACTTT
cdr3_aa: CASSNSNSPLHF

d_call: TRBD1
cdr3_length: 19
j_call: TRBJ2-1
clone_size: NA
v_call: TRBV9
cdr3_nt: TGTGCCAGCAGCGAAGGGGACAGGACCCTAAGGAGCTCCTACAATGAGCAGTTCTTC
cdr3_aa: CASSEGDRTLRSSYNEQFF

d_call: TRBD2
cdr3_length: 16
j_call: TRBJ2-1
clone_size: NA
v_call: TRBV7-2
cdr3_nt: TGTGCCAGCAGCTTAGTTGCGAGCGGGAGACCCGATGAGCAGTTCTTC
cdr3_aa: CASSLVASGRPDEQFF

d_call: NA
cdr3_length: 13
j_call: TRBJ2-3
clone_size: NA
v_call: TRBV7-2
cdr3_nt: TGTGCCAGCAGCCGCATCGTCGGAGATACGCAGTATTTT
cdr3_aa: CASSRIVGDTQYF

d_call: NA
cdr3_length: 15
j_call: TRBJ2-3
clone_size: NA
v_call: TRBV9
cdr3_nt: TGTGCCAGCAGCGTCGTCCCGGGACTCAAGGATACGCAGTATTTT
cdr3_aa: CASSVVPGLKDTQYF

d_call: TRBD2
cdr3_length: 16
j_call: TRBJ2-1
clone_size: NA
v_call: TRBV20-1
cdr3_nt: TGCAGTGCTAGTCCTCTAGCGGGAGACCTATACAATGAGCAGTTCTTC
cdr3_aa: CSASPLAGDLYNEQFF

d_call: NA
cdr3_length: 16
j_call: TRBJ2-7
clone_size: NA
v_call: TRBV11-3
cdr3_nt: TGTGCCAGCAGCTTAGACCCTAGAGGGAGAGGGTACGAGCAGTACTTC
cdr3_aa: CASSLDPRGRGYEQYF

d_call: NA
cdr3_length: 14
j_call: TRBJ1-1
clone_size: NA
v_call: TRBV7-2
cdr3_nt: TGTGCCAGCAGCTTAGCGCCCGGTAACACTGAAGCTTTCTTT
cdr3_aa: CASSLAPGNTEAFF

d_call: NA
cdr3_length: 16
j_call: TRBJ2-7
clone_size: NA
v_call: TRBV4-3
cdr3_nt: TGCGCCAGCAGCCAAGATTTGGGCCATGCTGCCTACGAGCAGTACTTC
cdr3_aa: CASSQDLGHAAYEQYF

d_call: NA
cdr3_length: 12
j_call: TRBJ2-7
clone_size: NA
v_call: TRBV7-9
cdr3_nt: TGTGCCAGCAGCTTCGGTAATTACGAGCAGTACTTC
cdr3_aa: CASSFGNYEQYF

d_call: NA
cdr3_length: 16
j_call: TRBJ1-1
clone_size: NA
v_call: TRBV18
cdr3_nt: TGTGCCAGCTCACCGGGGGTCTACAGGGCGAACACTGAAGCTTTCTTT
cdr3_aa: CASSPGVYRANTEAFF

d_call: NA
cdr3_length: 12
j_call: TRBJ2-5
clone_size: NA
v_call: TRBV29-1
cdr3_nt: TGCAGCGTTGTCCTGTACCAAGAGACCCAGTACTTC
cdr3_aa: CSVVLYQETQYF

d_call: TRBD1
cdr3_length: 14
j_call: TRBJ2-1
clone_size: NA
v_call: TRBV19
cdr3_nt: TGTGCCAGTGGGCTTGTGCAGGGGGCCAATGAGCAGTTCTTC
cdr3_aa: CASGLVQGANEQFF

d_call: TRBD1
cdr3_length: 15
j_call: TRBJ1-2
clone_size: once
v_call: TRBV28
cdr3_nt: TGTGCCAGCAGTACCGGGACAGGGGTTACCCTAGGCTACACCTTC
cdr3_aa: CASSTGTGVTLGYTF

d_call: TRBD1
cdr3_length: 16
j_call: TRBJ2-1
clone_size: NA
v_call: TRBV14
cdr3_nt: TGTGCCAGCAGCCCTTCGCCGGGACAGGGGGACAGTGAGCAGTTCTTC
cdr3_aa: CASSPSPGQGDSEQFF

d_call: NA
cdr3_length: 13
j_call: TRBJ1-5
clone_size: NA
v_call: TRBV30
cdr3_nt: TGTGCCTGGAGTGAGGACTACAATCAGCCCCAGCATTTT
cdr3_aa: CAWSEDYNQPQHF

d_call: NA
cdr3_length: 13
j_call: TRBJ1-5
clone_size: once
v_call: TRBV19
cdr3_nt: TGTGCCAGTAGTTCCTCAGCGGGACAGCCCCAGCATTTT
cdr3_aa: CASSSSAGQPQHF

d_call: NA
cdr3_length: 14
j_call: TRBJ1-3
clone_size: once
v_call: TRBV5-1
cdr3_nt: TGCGCCAGCAGCTTGTTGGCAGCTGGAAACACCATATATTTT
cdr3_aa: CASSLLAAGNTIYF

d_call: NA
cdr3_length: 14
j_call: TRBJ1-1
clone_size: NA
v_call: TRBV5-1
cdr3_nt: TGCGCCAGCAGTCAGACCCAGGGTAACACTGAAGCTTTCTTT
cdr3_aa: CASSQTQGNTEAFF

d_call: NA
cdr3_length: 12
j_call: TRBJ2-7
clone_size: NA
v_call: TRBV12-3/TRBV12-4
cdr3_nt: TGTGCCAGCAGTTATACAAAGTACGAGCAGTACTTC
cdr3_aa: CASSYTKYEQYF

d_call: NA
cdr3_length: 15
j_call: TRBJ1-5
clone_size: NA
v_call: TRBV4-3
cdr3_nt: TGCGCCAGCAGCCAAGATAGCGGTAGCAATCAGCCCCAGCATTTT
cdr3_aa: CASSQDSGSNQPQHF

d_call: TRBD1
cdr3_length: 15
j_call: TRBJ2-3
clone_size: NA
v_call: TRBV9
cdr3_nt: TGTGCCAGCAGCGAGACAGGGAGATCCCCAGATACGCAGTATTTT
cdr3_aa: CASSETGRSPDTQYF

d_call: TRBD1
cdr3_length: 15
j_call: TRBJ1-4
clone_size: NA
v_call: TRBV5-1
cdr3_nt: TGCGCCAGCAGTGACGGGACAGGGGCGGGTGAAAAACTGTTTTTT
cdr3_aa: CASSDGTGAGEKLFF

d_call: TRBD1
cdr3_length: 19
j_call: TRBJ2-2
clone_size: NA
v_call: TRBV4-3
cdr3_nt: TGCGCCAGCAGCCAGGTTACCGGGACAGGCGATTTTAACACCGGGGAGCTGTTTTTT
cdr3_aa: CASSQVTGTGDFNTGELFF

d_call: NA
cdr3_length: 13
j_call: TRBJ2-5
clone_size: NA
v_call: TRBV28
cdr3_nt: TGTGCTAGCAGTGGAGTCTGGGAAGAGACCCAGTACTTC
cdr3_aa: CASSGVWEETQYF

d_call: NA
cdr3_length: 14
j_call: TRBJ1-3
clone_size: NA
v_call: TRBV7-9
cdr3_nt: TGTGCCAGCAGCTTAGGAGTCTCTGGAAACACCATATATTTT
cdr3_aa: CASSLGVSGNTIYF

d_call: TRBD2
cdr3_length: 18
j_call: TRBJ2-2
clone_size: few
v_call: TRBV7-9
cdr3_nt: TGTGCCAGCAGCCCGGGGAGTAGCGGGAGGGCCGTCGCCGGGGAGCTGTTTTTT
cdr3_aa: CASSPGSSGRAVAGELFF

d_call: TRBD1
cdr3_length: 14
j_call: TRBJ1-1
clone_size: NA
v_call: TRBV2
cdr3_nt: TGTGCCAGCATTATAGACAGGGGGCGGACTGAAGCTTTCTTT
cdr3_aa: CASIIDRGRTEAFF

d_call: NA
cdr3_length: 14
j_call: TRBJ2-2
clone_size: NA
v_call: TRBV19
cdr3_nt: TGTGCCAGTAGTATTGAACTTAACACCGGGGAGCTGTTTTTT
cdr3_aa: CASSIELNTGELFF

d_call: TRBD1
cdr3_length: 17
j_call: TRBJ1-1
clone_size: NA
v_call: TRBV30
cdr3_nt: TGTGCCTGGACGGGCCCCGTTGCCAGGGGGCTGAACACTGAAGCTTTCTTT
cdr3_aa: CAWTGPVARGLNTEAFF

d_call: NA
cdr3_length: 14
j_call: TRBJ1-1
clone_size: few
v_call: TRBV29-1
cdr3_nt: TGCAGCGTTGAGAGAAGTCGGGTAAACACTGAAGCTTTCTTT
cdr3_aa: CSVERSRVNTEAFF

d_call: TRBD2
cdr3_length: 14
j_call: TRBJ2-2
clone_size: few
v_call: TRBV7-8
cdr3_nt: TGTGCCAGCAGCAAACTAGCGAGCACCGGGGAGCTGTTTTTT
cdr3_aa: CASSKLASTGELFF

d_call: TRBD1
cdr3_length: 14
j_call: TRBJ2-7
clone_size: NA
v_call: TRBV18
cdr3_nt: TGTGCCAGCTCACCGGGACAGGGAGACTACGAGCAGTACTTC
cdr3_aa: CASSPGQGDYEQYF

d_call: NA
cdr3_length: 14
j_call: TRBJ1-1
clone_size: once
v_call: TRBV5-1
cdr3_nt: TGCGCCAGCAGTTACGGACAATGGAACACTGAAGCTTTCTTT
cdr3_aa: CASSYGQWNTEAFF

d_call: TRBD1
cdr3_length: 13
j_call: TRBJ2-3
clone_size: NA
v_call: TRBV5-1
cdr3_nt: TGCGCCACCTCGACAGGGCATGCAGATACGCAGTATTTT
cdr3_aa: CATSTGHADTQYF

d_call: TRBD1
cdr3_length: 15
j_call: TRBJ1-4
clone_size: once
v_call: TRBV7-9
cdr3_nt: TGTGCCAGCAGCTCCGGGACAGTAACTAATGAAAAACTGTTTTTT
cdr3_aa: CASSSGTVTNEKLFF